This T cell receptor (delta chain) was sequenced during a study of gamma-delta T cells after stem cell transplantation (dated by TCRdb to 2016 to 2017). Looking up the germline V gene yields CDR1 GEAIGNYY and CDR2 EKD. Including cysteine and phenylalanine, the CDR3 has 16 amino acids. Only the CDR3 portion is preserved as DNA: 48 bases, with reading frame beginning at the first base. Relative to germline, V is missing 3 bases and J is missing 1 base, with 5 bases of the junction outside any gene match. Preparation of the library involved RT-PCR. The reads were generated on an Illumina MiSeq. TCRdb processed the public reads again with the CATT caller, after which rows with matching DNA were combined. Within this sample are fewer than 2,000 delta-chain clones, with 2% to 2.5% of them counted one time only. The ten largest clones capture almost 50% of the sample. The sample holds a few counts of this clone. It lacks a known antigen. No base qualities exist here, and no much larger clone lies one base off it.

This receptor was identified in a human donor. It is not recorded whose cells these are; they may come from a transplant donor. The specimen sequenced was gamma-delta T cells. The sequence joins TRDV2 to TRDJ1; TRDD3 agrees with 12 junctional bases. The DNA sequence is TGTGCCTGTGACCGACTGGGGGATACCGCCACCGATAAACTCATCTTT. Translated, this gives CACDRLGDTATDKLIF.